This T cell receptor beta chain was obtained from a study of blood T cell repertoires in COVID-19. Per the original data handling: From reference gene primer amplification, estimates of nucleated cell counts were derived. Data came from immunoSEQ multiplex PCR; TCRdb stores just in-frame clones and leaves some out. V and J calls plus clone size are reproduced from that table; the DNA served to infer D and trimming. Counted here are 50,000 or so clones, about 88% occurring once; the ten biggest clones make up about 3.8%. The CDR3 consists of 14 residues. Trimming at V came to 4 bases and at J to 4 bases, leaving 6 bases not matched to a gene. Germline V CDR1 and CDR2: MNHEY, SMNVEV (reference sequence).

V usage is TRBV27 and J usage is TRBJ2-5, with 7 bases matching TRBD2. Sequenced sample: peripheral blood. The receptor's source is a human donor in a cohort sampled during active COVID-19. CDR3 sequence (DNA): TGTGCCAGCAGTTCCCTGGTAGCGGGAGAGACCCAGTACTTC. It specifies CASSSLVAGETQYF.